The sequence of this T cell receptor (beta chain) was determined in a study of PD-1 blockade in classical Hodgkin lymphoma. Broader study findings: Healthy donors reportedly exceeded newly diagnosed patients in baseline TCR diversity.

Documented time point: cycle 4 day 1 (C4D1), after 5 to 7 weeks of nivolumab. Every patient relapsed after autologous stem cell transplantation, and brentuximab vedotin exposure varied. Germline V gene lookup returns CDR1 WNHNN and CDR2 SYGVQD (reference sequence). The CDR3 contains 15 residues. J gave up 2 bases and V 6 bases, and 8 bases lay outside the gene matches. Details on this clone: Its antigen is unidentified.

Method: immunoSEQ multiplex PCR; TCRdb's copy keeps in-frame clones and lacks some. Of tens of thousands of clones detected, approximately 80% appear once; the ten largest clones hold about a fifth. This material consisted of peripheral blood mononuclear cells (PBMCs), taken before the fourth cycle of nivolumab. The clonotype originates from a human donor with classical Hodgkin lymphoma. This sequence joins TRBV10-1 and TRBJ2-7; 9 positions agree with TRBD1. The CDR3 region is CASRARDRATYEQYF. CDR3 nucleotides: TGCGCCAGCAGAGCTCGGGACAGGGCGACCTACGAGCAGTACTTC.